The clone carrying this T cell receptor beta chain has only a few counts. Its antigen is unknown. As handled by the study authors: There were a median of around 96,000 TCRs per sample, with a range from roughly 23,224 to 750,000. TCRdb itself ran the RACE reads through MiXCR, one entry per CDR3 protein. The authors' filters were not applied to this entry. The sample includes 85,000 to 90,000 distinct CDR3 sequences, around 10% of them seen just once. The data derive from a study of human T cells and chemical hapten exposure. Study context: DPC at 0.01% went onto the upper back in patch tests, read at 6 days. General observations from the study: Expanded TCRs showed more large CDR3 clusters than pre-sensitization or healthy control sets.

The junction had 3 bases not matched to a gene; V was cut back by 6 bases and J by 2 bases. The length of the CDR3 is 12 residues. CDR1 is SQVTM and CDR2 is ANQGSEA in the germline V gene. Time point in this sample: pre-sensitization, week 0. Treatment of the sample: therapeutic diphenylcyclopropenone sensitization with weekly scalp DPC. The J gene is TRBJ2-7, the V gene TRBV29-1; 8 nucleotides line up with TRBD2. The sequence was obtained from a woman aged 40 to 50 with alopecia areata. Some clones in this sample may be carry-over from other donors' samples. The specimen was whole blood, collected in connection with sensitization to the hapten diphenylcyclopropenone (DPC). The CDR3 loop reads CSVLADAYEQYF. For the CDR3, the DNA is TGCAGCGTACTAGCGGACGCCTACGAGCAGTACTTC.